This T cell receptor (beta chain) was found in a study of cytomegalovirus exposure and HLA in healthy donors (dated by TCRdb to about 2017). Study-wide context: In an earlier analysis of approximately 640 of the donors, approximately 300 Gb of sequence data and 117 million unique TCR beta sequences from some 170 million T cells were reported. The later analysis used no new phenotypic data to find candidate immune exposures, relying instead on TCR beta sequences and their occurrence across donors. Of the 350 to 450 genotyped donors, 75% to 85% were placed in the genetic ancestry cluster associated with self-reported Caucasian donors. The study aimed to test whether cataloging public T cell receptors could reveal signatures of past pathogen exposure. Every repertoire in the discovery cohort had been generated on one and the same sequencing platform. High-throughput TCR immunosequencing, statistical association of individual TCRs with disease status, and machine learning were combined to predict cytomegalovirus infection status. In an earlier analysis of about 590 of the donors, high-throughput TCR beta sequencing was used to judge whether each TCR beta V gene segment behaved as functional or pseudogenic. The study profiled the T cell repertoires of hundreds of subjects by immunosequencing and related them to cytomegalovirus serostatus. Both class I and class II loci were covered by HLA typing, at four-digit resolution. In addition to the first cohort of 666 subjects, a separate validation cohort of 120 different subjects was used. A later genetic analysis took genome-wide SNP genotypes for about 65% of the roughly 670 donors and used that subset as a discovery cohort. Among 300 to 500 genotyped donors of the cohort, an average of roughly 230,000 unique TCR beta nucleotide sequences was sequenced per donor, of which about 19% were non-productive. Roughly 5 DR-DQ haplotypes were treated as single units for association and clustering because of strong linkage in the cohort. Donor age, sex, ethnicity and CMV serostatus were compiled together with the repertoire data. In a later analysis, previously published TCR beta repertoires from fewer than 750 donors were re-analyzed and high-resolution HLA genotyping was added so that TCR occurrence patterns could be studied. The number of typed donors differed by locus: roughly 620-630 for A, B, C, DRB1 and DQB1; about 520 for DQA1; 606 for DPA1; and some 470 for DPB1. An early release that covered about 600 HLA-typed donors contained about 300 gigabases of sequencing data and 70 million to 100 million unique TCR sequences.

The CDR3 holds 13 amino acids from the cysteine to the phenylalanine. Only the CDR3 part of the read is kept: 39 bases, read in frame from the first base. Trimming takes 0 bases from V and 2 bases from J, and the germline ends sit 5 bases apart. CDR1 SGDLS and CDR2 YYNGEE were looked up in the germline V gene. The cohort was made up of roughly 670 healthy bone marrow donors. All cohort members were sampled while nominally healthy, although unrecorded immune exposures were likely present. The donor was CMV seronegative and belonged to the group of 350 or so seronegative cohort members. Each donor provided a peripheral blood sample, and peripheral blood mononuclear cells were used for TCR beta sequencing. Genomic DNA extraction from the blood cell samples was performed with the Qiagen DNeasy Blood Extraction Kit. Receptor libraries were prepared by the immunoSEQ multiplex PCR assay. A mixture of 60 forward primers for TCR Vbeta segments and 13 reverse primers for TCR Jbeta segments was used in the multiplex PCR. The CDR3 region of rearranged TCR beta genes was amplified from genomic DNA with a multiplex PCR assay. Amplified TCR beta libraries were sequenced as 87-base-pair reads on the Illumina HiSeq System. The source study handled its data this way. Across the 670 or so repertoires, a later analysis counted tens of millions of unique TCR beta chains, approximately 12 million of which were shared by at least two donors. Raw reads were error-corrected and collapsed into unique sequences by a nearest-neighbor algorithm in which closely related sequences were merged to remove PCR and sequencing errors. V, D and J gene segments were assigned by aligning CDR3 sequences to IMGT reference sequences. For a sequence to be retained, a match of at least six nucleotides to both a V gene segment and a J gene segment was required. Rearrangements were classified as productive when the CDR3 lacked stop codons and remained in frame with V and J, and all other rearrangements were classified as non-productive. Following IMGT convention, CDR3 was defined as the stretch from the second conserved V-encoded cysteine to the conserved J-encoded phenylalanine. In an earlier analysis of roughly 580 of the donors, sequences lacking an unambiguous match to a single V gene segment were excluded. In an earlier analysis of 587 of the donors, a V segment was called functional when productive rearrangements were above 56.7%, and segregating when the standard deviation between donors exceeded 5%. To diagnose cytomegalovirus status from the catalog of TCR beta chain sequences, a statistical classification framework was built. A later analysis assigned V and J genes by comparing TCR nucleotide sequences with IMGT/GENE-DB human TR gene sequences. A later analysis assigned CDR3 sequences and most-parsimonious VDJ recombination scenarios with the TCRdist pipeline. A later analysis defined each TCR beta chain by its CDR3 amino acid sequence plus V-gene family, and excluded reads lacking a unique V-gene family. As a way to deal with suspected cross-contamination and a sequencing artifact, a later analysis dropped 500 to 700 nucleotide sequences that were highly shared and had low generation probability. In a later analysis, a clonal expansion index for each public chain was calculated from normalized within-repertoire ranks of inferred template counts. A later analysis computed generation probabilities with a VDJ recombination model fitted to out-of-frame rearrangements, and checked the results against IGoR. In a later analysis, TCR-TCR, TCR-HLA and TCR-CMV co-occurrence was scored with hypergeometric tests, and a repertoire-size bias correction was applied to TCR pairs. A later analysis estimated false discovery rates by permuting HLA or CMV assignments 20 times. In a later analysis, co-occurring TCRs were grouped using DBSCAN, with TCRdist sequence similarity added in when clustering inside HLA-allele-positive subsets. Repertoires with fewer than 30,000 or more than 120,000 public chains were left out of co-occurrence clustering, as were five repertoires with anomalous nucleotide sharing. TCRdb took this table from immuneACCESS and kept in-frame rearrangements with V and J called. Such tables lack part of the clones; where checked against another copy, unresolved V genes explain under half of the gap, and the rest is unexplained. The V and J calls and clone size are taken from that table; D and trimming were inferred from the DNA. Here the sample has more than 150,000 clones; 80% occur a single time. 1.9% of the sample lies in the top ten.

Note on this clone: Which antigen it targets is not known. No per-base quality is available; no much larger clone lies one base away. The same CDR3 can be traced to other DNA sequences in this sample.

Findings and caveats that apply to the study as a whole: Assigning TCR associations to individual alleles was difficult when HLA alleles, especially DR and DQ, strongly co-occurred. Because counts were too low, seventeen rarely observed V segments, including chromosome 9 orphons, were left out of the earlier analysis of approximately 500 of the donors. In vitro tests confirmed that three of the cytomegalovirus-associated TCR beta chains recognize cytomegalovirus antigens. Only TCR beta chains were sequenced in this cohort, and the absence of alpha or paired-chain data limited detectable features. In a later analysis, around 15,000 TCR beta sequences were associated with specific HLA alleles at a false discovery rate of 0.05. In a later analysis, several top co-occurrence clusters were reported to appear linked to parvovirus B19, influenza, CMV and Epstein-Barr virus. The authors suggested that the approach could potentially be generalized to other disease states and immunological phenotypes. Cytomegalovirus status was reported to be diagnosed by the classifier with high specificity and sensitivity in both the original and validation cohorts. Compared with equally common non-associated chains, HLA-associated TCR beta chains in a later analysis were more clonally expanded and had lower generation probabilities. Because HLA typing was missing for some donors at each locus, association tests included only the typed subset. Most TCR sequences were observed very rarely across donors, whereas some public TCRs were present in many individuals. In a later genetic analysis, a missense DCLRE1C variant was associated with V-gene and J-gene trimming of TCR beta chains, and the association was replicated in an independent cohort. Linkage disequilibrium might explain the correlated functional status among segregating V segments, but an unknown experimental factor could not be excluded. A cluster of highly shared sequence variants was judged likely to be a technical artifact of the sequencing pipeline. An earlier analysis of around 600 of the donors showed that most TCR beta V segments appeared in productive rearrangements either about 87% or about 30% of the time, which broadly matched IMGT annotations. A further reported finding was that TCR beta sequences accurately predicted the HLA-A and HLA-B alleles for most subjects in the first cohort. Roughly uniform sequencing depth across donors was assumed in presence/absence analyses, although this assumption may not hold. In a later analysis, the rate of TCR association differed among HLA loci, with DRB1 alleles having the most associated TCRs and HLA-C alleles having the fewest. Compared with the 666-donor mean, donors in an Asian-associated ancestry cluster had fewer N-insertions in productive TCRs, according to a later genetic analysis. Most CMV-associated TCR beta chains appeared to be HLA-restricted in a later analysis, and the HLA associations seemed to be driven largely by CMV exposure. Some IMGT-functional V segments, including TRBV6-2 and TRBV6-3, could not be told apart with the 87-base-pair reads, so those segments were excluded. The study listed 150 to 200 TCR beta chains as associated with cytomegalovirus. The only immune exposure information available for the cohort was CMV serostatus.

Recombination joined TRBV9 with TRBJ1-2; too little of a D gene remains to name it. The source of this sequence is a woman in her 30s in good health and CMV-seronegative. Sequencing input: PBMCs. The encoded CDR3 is CASSVAQNYGYTF. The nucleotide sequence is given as TGTGCCAGCAGCGTAGCACAGAACTATGGCTACACCTTC.